A selection of T cell receptor beta chains follows, all from one sample in a study of T cells expressing NK-cell markers. TCRdb re-called the 5' RACE reads and gives one entry per CDR3 protein, without DNA. Its table records under 500,000 distinct CDR3 sequences. The sample consisted of blood T cells: a sorted CD56 or NKG2C T cell subset, CD4+ or CD8+ T cells, or bulk PBMC T cells (not recorded which). The receptors come from a woman aged 18 to 75 in good health. The CDR3 runs from the conserved cysteine through the conserved F or W.

J: TRBJ1-2; V: TRBV5-1; CDR3: CASSLSQGANGYTF
J: TRBJ1-6; V: TRBV5-4; CDR3: CASSFSTGLGSPLHF
J: TRBJ2-7; V: TRBV20-1; CDR3: CSASALAGENPYEQYF
J: TRBJ2-1; V: TRBV6-1; CDR3: CASKRDRGANEQFF
J: TRBJ2-2; V: TRBV11-2; CDR3: CASSPRQGNTGELFF
J: TRBJ2-7; V: TRBV12-3/TRBV12-4; CDR3: CASSWTLGEQYF
J: TRBJ2-5; V: TRBV5-6; CDR3: CASSLGRGRSETQYF
J: TRBJ2-5; V: TRBV7-9; CDR3: CASSPRLAKETQYF
J: TRBJ2-3; V: TRBV6-1; CDR3: CASSERWSTDTQYF
J: TRBJ1-4; V: TRBV4-3; CDR3: CASSQEAAGQVEKLFF
J: TRBJ2-1; V: TRBV30; CDR3: CAWSSVYSYNEQFF
J: TRBJ1-6; V: TRBV6-5; CDR3: CASSRQGDNSPLHF
J: TRBJ2-1; V: TRBV20-1; CDR3: CSARAREYYNEQFF
J: TRBJ2-2; V: TRBV9; CDR3: CASSVVTGTGELFF
J: TRBJ2-5; V: TRBV27; CDR3: CASSLGTGGETQYF
J: TRBJ2-1; V: TRBV4-3; CDR3: CASSQGQITNNEQFF
J: TRBJ1-2; V: TRBV27; CDR3: CASSFGTGTNYGYTF
J: TRBJ2-5; V: TRBV4-1; CDR3: CASTPRRLPVGQRRSYQETQYF
J: TRBJ1-1; V: TRBV4-1; CDR3: CASSQSQAPGAEAFF
J: TRBJ1-6; V: TRBV5-8; CDR3: CASSFKGSSYNSPLHF
J: TRBJ2-3; V: TRBV9; CDR3: CASSVDTGDTDTQYF
J: TRBJ2-7; V: TRBV20-1; CDR3: CSAKGPREQYF
J: TRBJ2-3; V: TRBV20-1; CDR3: CSAGRVGTDTQYF
J: TRBJ2-7; V: TRBV4-2; CDR3: CASSQGPGYEQYF
J: TRBJ2-7; V: TRBV28; CDR3: CASTQESGQGFYEQYF
J: TRBJ1-1; V: TRBV30; CDR3: CAWSMGGSTEAFF
J: TRBJ2-4; V: TRBV6-5; CDR3: CASSWSGTGAKNIQYF
J: TRBJ2-5; V: TRBV12-3/TRBV12-4; CDR3: CASSTREGQETQYF
J: TRBJ1-1; V: TRBV5-1; CDR3: CASSLEPRSGLGTEAFF
J: TRBJ2-7; V: TRBV9; CDR3: CASSVGTSVYEQYF
J: TRBJ2-1; V: TRBV7-2; CDR3: CVSSLVYEQFF
J: TRBJ2-1; V: TRBV12-3/TRBV12-4; CDR3: CASSHPRGNGNNEQFF
J: TRBJ2-3; V: TRBV18; CDR3: CASSPPWGSTYTQYF
J: TRBJ2-1; V: TRBV4-3; CDR3: CASSHHSGTGGAEQFF
J: TRBJ2-7; V: TRBV12-3/TRBV12-4; CDR3: CASSLRLAGAYEQYF
J: TRBJ1-5; V: TRBV7-2; CDR3: CASSLSAGAGNQPQHF
J: TRBJ2-1; V: TRBV10-3; CDR3: CAIKKTGLAGESYNEQFF
J: TRBJ2-1; V: TRBV3-1; CDR3: CASSQEGTRGDNEQFF
J: TRBJ1-5; V: TRBV6-1; CDR3: CASSRGRARQPQHF
J: TRBJ2-1; V: TRBV7-2; CDR3: CASSPRDSGFAYNEQFF
J: TRBJ2-5; V: TRBV10-3; CDR3: CAISKEGQGAGETQYF
J: TRBJ2-2; V: TRBV11-1; CDR3: CASSPLRGRALGAGELFF